This T cell receptor beta chain was obtained from a study of blood T cell repertoires in COVID-19 (dated by TCRdb to 2018 to 2020). Concerning the study at large: The collaborator samples originated in the United States, Italy and Spain and spanned the acute and convalescent phases of COVID-19. HLA class I and class II types, where available, came from metadata supplied by the sample provider rather than from assay-based typing. Samples came from the ongoing ImmuneRACE study (first 160 participants) plus 1,254 subjects from 6 global collaborators. A de-identified subject ID, COVID-19 status, age in years and sex were almost always included in the sample metadata. The prospective study material was composed of cDNA or gDNA derived from T cells, B-cell-depleted T cells, or PBMCs. The repertoires were released in a freely available public database intended as a resource for research on the immune response to SARS-CoV-2. Subjects who had been exposed to COVID-19, were actively infected with it, or had recovered from it provided the deeply sampled blood TCRbeta repertoires that made up the dataset. Study-wide conclusions, independent of this receptor: Clinical and demographic metadata were provided uncurated, with the amount varying by source and participant.

Whole blood was collected in K2EDTA tubes by collaborating institutions according to the institutions' own protocols. For TCRbeta analysis, collaborators shipped samples in one of three forms: frozen whole blood, isolated PBMCs, or DNA extracted from either of those sample types. TCRbeta CDR3 regions were amplified from genomic DNA by means of the immunoSEQ Assay, a bias-controlled multiplex PCR. As for the authors' bioinformatics: The number of nucleated cells in each sample was estimated by amplification of reference gene primers within the assay. To quantify the absolute abundance of each unique TCRbeta CDR3 rearrangement, sequence reads were collapsed and filtered. For each sample, productive Simpson clonality was calculated by taking the square root of Simpson's diversity index across productive rearrangements. TCRdb carries this immuneACCESS record with in-frame sequences only. Its versions omit some clonotypes, under half of them owing to an unresolved V gene in the studies checked, with the rest unexplained. V and J calls and clone size follow that table, whereas D and trimming were derived from the DNA. The sample yields around 16,000 clones; roughly 86% were counted once. The ten largest make up around 49% of the sample.

Deletion took 0 bases off V and 2 bases off J, with a span of 8 bases between the germline ends. For CDR1 and CDR2, the germline V gene (reference sequence) lists SGHNT and YYREEE. The CDR3 numbers 14 residues from cysteine through phenylalanine. The entry retains the CDR3 DNA only, 42 bases that are in frame from base 1. Note on this clone: Its recognized antigen is unknown. Base quality data are lacking; no much larger clone is found one base away.

This TCR was recovered from a man in his sixties with acute or convalescent COVID-19. The rearranged chain carries TRBV5-4 and TRBJ1-1; no D gene can be assigned with confidence. The sequenced material came from peripheral blood. The CDR3 amino acid sequence is: CASSLDLFNTEAFF. The nucleotide sequence is TGTGCCAGCAGCTTGGATCTGTTTAACACTGAAGCTTTCTTT.